The clone carrying this T cell receptor (beta chain) was recorded a few times. Sequenced by immunoSEQ multiplex PCR; TCRdb stores in-frame clones only, minus some. This table has under 3,500 clones, 60% to 80% appearing once. These data come from a study of T cells in narcolepsy. The V gene end was trimmed by 5 bases and the J gene end by 6 bases; junction bases not matched to a gene: 12. Germline loops: CDR1 SEHNR, CDR2 FQNEAQ (reference sequence). The CDR3 is 16 residues long. Material: CD45RA- memory CD8+ T cells from PBMCs. The chain recombines TRBV7-9 with TRBJ1-4; 7 bases agree with TRBD1. This receptor was obtained from a human donor with narcolepsy. CDR3 region: CASSPPPKGADEKLFF. CDR3 coding DNA: TGTGCCAGCAGCCCGCCCCCGAAGGGGGCGGATGAAAAACTGTTTTTT.